Listed here are 5 T cell receptor beta chains from one sample, sequenced in a study of human T cells and chemical hapten exposure. Regarding time point: patch test 1, 2 weeks after DPC sensitization. As for treatment: therapeutic diphenylcyclopropenone sensitization with weekly scalp DPC. Extraction yielded total RNA from whole blood (unfractionated). Via MiXCR, TCRdb re-called the RACE reads, giving one row per CDR3 protein. The table lists some 43,000 distinct CDR3 sequences, 3.5% to 4% of them singletons, with approximately 24% in the top ten. Sample: whole blood, taken in connection with sensitization to the hapten diphenylcyclopropenone (DPC). All receptors come from a man aged 50 or older with alopecia areata. Some clones in this sample may be carry-over from other donors' samples.

V is TRBV6-6 and J is TRBJ2-1; TRBD2 matches at 14 bases. Trimming removed 4 bases from V and 5 bases from J; junction bases left unmatched: 13. Germline loops: CDR1 MNHNY, CDR2 SVGAGI (reference sequence). The CDR3 has 19 residues. Here the CDR3 reads CASSFPTSGRDLYNNEQFF. The CDR3 DNA sequence: TGTGCCAGCAGTTTCCCGACTAGCGGGAGGGACTTATACAACAATGAGCAGTTCTTC.

In its sample, this clonotype was seen many times. The chain joins TRBV6-1 to TRBJ2-3; no definite D call. Germline V gene lookup returns CDR1 MNHNS and CDR2 SASEGT. Trimming shortened V by 3 bases and J by 8 bases, and 9 bases separated the two germline ends. This CDR3 has 12 amino acids. The CDR3 reads CASSETWGTQYF. CDR3 nucleotide sequence: TGTGCCAGCAGTGAGACCTGGGGTACGCAGTATTTT.

This clonotype was seen a few times. The CDR3 region is CASSERPLAGVTGELFF. CDR3 sequence (DNA): TGTGCCAGCAGTGAACGGCCCCTAGCGGGAGTCACCGGGGAGCTGTTTTTT. The chain is built from TRBV2 and TRBJ2-2, with 10 bases matching TRBD2. CDR3 length: 17 residues. Germline assignment: CDR1 SNHLY and CDR2 FYNNEI. After removal of 2 bases from V and 4 bases from J, the junction contained 7 bases not matched to a gene.

This clonotype has ten or more counts. This rearrangement joins TRBV5-1 to TRBJ1-2; 7 nucleotides align to TRBD1. This CDR3 is 15 amino acids long. Per the germline V gene, CDR1 is SGHRS and CDR2 is YFSETQ. V was clipped by 5 bases and J by 2 bases; unmatched bases: 9. The chain's CDR3 is CASRTGTDVNYGYTF. The CDR3 DNA reads as TGCGCCAGCAGAACTGGGACAGACGTGAACTATGGCTACACCTTC.

This clonotype has at least ten counts. The chain links TRBV29-1 to TRBJ2-7; D is uncertain. The CDR3 covers 14 residues. V was clipped by 5 bases and J by 4 bases, with 18 bases between them. Germline V gene lookup returns CDR1 SQVTM and CDR2 ANQGSEA. The DNA for the CDR3 is TGCAGCGTTAAAAAAGAGATAGGACCTTACGAGCAGTACTTC. This codes for CSVKKEIGPYEQYF.